The T cell receptor (beta chain) described here comes from a study of blood T cell repertoires in COVID-19. Study in general: COVID-19 samples from acute and convalescent phases originated in the United States, Italy and Spain.

Authors' processing steps: Estimation of nucleated cell counts was performed using reference gene primer amplification. Profiled with immunoSEQ multiplex PCR; TCRdb holds only in-frame clones, not every one. V and J calls plus clone size are reproduced from that table; the DNA served to infer D and trimming. Here the sample spans around 100,000 clones, about 83% being singletons. The sequence was collected from a human donor in a cohort sampled during active COVID-19. The sample taken for sequencing was peripheral blood.

The CDR3 loop reads CASSQDQINYGYTF. DNA for the CDR3: TGCGCCAGCAGCCAAGATCAAATCAACTATGGCTACACCTTC. The V call is TRBV4-1, the J call TRBJ1-2, with unresolved D. From germline, CDR1 is MGHRA and CDR2 YSYEKL. V lost 0 bases and J lost 2, with 7 bases in between. The length of the CDR3 is 14 residues.